This TCR beta chain was recovered during a study of T cells after yellow fever vaccination. Study findings and constraints: The booster saw the reappearance of most primary-vaccination clones (approximately 96% CD4, around 88% CD8).

UMIs were added to TCR cDNA along with a universal primer site when it was made by 5'RACE template switching. TCRdb redid the calling of the 5' RACE reads with MiXCR, one entry per CDR3 protein. This table holds some 69,000 distinct CDR3 sequences, around 5% found once. The CDR3 has 16 amino acids. V lost 1 base and J lost 6; bases outside the gene matches: 6. The V gene's germline CDR1 is KGHSH and CDR2 LQKENI. This clonotype was found many times. The target antigen is unknown. The chain uses TRBV18 and TRBJ2-2; TRBD2 matches at 9 bases. The clonotype comes from a man aged 18 to 30 who received the YFV17D yellow fever vaccine. Here the sequenced sample was CD4+ T cells sorted from PBMCs, taken more than 13 days after the first yellow fever vaccination. CDR3 bases: TGTGCCAGCTCACCACGGGGACTAGCCGTTTCCGGGGAGCTGTTTTTT. This sequence encodes CASSPRGLAVSGELFF.